This record covers a single T cell receptor (beta chain). What it recognizes is unknown. Reanalyzing the 5' RACE reads, TCRdb keeps one entry per CDR3 protein, without DNA. This sample's table has over 250,000 distinct CDR3 sequences. This sample is drawn from a study of T cells expressing NK-cell markers. For the study at large: It was from sorted CD3+CD56+NKG2C+, CD3+CD56+NKG2C- and CD3+CD56-NKG2C+ T cells that TCR beta repertoires came. Eight donors were sequenced, of whom seven were HCMV-seropositive, while the remaining one was HCMV-seronegative.

The CDR3 spans 19 residues. CDR1 is SGHAT and CDR2 is FQNNGV in the germline V gene. Whole-study findings and limits: Dominance of the CD3+CD56-NKG2C+ fraction by these clonotypes also held in several donors. No clear determination of HCMV specificity was made for expanded NKG2C+ T cell clones.

This sequence was found in a woman aged 18 to 75 in good health. Sequencing used blood T cells: a sorted CD56 or NKG2C T cell subset, CD4+ or CD8+ T cells, or bulk PBMC T cells (not recorded which). The chain employs TRBV11-2 and TRBJ2-1; the TCRdb call, TRBD2, lacks DNA for checking. The CDR3: CASSSGTSGSRGSYNEQFF.